There are many counts of the clone carrying this T cell receptor beta chain. RNA transcripts served as the template for amplifying TCR beta CDR3 regions. The HTBI primer set drove a first-round RT-PCR of the TCR CDR3. TCRdb called the multiplex PCR reads again in MiXCR, with one record for every CDR3 protein. The repertoire includes about 400,000 distinct CDR3 sequences, 15% to 18% of them detected once, and about 30% sits in the top ten. This sample is part of a study of T cells in Graves' hyperthyroidism and ophthalmopathy. Specimen: blood. This TCR derives from a woman aged 18-35 years with Graves' hyperthyroidism that later progressed to Graves' ophthalmopathy.

CDR3 coding DNA: TGTGCCACCTCCCTGCAGGTTGCCACTGAAGCTTTCTTT. Its protein product is CATSLQVATEAFF. The genes are TRBV12-3 or TRBV12-4 and TRBJ1-1; D remains ambiguous. The V and J ends lost 10 bases and 4 bases respectively, with 16 bases between them. The CDR3 runs 13 residues.